This T cell receptor beta chain was profiled in a study of T-cell reconstitution after alpha-beta-depleted transplantation in children. Study outcomes and limitations: Recipient T cells and thymic progenitors that survived gave rise to the high TCRbeta diversity observed at day 60 in some patients. After one year, T-cell counts and TCRbeta diversity mostly came from new T cells.

Unique molecular identifiers were incorporated into the prepared TCRbeta library. Each CDR3 protein is one row after TCRdb ran MiXCR on the PCR reads. The sample has about 250,000 distinct CDR3 sequences, 20% to 30% seen once. V shed 6 bases and J shed 5 bases, with 13 bases lying between them. This CDR3 comprises 13 residues. This clonotype was seen at least ten times. Its antigen is as yet unknown. This specimen consisted of PBMCs, mostly from graft donor cells, obtained 360 days after TCRalphabeta/CD19-depleted stem cell transplant. This sequence originates from a female patient aged 2 to 10 who had a stem cell transplant for congenital amegakaryocytic thrombocytopenia, so the T cells may come from the graft donor. The chain couples TRBV12-3 or TRBV12-4 to TRBJ2-5, with D hard to call. DNA for the CDR3: TGTGCCAGCAGGGAAACAGTTTTGGAGACCCAGTACTTC. It encodes CASRETVLETQYF.